The next 3 T cell receptor beta chains were all read from a single sample in a study of blood T cell repertoires in COVID-19. Sequenced by immunoSEQ multiplex PCR; TCRdb stores in-frame clones only, minus some. The data show about 57,000 clones, 80% to 90% seen once. Sequencing used PBMCs or T cells enriched from blood (not recorded which). The receptors stem from a woman aged 40 to 50 with acute COVID-19.

The J gene is TRBJ2-7, the V gene TRBV5-1; 7 bases match TRBD1. V lost 4 bases to trimming and J lost 3 bases; unmatched junction nucleotides: 10. The CDR3 spans 15 residues. Germline V gene lookup returns CDR1 SGHRS and CDR2 YFSETQ. The CDR3 sequence: CASSPGDSQGYEQYV. The CDR3 nucleotides are TGCGCCAGCAGCCCCGGGGACAGCCAGGGCTACGAGCAGTACGTC.

This sequence joins TRBV5-1 and TRBJ1-4, with D maybe TRBD1 (5 bases). V lost 2 bases, J lost 8 bases, and 13 bases lay in between. Germline CDR1 reads SGHRS; CDR2 reads YFSETQ. The CDR3 contains 14 residues. For the CDR3, the DNA is TGCGCCAGCAGCTTCGGTAACCGGGGGGAAAAACTGTTTTTT. Amino acids: CASSFGNRGEKLFF.

V gene TRBV23-1 combines with J gene TRBJ2-3; 9 bases map to TRBD1. TRBV23-1 qualifies as an ORF whose function is uncertain. The CDR3 is 15 amino acids. J lost 3 bases, V lost 2 bases, and 3 bases had no gene match. Here the CDR3 DNA reads TGCGCCAGCAGTCAAACAGGGGGCGGAACAGATACGCAGTATTTT. This codes for CASSQTGGGTDTQYF.